These T cell receptor beta chains were read from a single sample in a study of blood T cell repertoires in COVID-19. Sequenced by immunoSEQ multiplex PCR; TCRdb stores in-frame clones only, minus some. The table has 120,000 or so clones, about 80% seen once. Sequencing was done on a sample of peripheral blood. The receptors here all came from a man in his 60s with acute or convalescent COVID-19. The CDR3 runs from the conserved cysteine through the conserved F or W. The D gene is left open where the match is weak. Expanded clones get a size class; other rows say once, few or many, or leave the size out.

V	size	J	D	CDR3	DNA
TRBV5-4	few	TRBJ2-1	TRBD2	CATTSLLAGDNEQFF	TGTGCCACCACCTCCCTACTAGCGGGAGACAATGAGCAGTTCTTC
TRBV28	once	TRBJ1-5	TRBD1	CASSSYRGRGQPQHF	TGTGCCAGCAGTTCCTACAGGGGGCGCGGTCAGCCCCAGCATTTT
TRBV30	-	TRBJ1-5	-	CAWSGGGWQPQHF	TGTGCCTGGAGTGGCGGGGGCTGGCAGCCCCAGCATTTT
TRBV7-2	-	TRBJ2-5	TRBD2	CASSLRGLAGETQYF	TGTGCCAGCAGCTTACGGGGACTAGCAGGAGAGACCCAGTACTTC
TRBV5-1	-	TRBJ1-1	TRBD1	CASTERQGVTTEAFF	TGCGCCAGCACAGAGCGACAGGGGGTAACCACTGAAGCTTTCTTT
TRBV7-9	once	TRBJ1-1	-	CASSFQAVNTEAFF	TGTGCCAGCAGCTTCCAAGCTGTGAACACTGAAGCTTTCTTT
TRBV10-2	-	TRBJ2-6	-	CASSEKGASGANVLTF	TGCGCCAGCAGTGAGAAGGGAGCCTCTGGGGCCAACGTCCTGACTTTC
TRBV15	once	TRBJ2-3	TRBD2	CATSRGYGRAGDTQYF	TGTGCCACCAGCAGAGGGTACGGGAGGGCCGGCGATACGCAGTATTTT
TRBV24-1	-	TRBJ1-2	-	CAKVRGAPSQNYGYTF	TGTGCCAAAGTCAGAGGAGCCCCCTCCCAAAACTATGGCTACACCTTC
TRBV7-3	-	TRBJ1-1	TRBD1	CASSKGTGQRPEAFF	TGTGCCAGCAGCAAAGGGACAGGGCAACGTCCTGAAGCTTTCTTT
TRBV4-2	-	TRBJ2-2	TRBD1	CASSQADRAGTGELFF	TGTGCCAGCAGCCAAGCGGACAGGGCGGGAACCGGGGAGCTGTTTTTT
TRBV27	-	TRBJ2-2	-	CASSSQNTGELFF	TGTGCCAGCAGTTCCCAGAACACCGGGGAGCTGTTTTTT
TRBV29-1	-	TRBJ1-1	-	CSSWTDEAFF	TGCAGCTCCTGGACAGATGAAGCTTTCTTT
TRBV28	-	TRBJ2-1	TRBD2	CASRSGLAGNNYNEQFF	TGTGCCAGCAGATCGGGACTAGCGGGGAATAACTACAATGAGCAGTTCTTC
TRBV6-7	-	TRBJ2-3	-	CASSYGGGGADTQYF	TGTGCCAGCAGTTATGGCGGAGGGGGGGCAGATACGCAGTATTTT
TRBV3-1/TRBV3-2	-	TRBJ2-3	-	CASSRGLAGDTQYF	TGTGCCAGCAGCCGTGGACTCGCCGGGGATACGCAGTATTTT
TRBV5-1	few	TRBJ2-1	TRBD2	CASSLNGLAFEQFF	TGCGCCAGCAGCTTAAATGGACTAGCTTTTGAGCAGTTCTTC
TRBV9	few	TRBJ2-7	TRBD1	CASSGLQGAYEQYF	TGTGCCAGCAGCGGACTTCAGGGGGCGTACGAGCAGTACTTC
TRBV15	-	TRBJ2-7	-	CATSRDRGEQYF	TGTGCCACCAGCAGAGATAGGGGTGAGCAGTACTTC
TRBV5-8	few	TRBJ2-7	TRBD1	CASSFGRGQIYEQYF	TGTGCCAGCAGCTTCGGCAGGGGGCAAATTTACGAGCAGTACTTC
TRBV7-3	-	TRBJ2-2	TRBD1	CASSPRTGLTGELFF	TGTGCCAGCAGCCCCAGGACAGGGTTAACCGGGGAGCTGTTTTTT
TRBV3-1/TRBV3-2	few	TRBJ2-7	-	CASSRGIRRKQYF	TGTGCCAGCAGCAGAGGGATTCGTCGGAAGCAGTACTTC
TRBV27	-	TRBJ2-1	-	CASSSSGPSSYNEQFF	TGTGCCAGCAGTTCCTCAGGGCCGAGCTCCTACAATGAGCAGTTCTTC
TRBV7-9	-	TRBJ1-4	-	CASSQPPGTAINEKLFF	TGTGCCAGCAGCCAGCCACCAGGGACTGCTATCAATGAAAAACTGTTTTTT
TRBV2	-	TRBJ2-1	TRBD2	CASTPTPGLAGVGEQFF	TGTGCCAGCACTCCAACCCCGGGACTAGCGGGAGTAGGGGAGCAGTTCTTC
TRBV27	-	TRBJ1-4	-	CASSPREEKLFF	TGTGCCAGCAGTCCCCGCGAGGAAAAACTGTTTTTT
TRBV5-1	-	TRBJ1-3	TRBD1	CASSLGTRQGVNTIYF	TGCGCCAGCAGCTTGGGTACCCGACAGGGCGTAAACACCATATATTTT
TRBV12-5	once	TRBJ2-5	TRBD1	CASGLTGRQETQYF	TGTGCTAGTGGACTGACAGGGCGACAAGAGACCCAGTACTTC
TRBV19	few	TRBJ1-2	TRBD1	CASSPSAGGYGYTF	TGTGCCAGTAGTCCCTCGGCAGGGGGTTATGGCTACACCTTC
TRBV5-1	-	TRBJ2-7	-	CASSFTPTEASYEQYF	TGCGCCAGCAGCTTCACACCCACAGAAGCCTCCTACGAGCAGTACTTC
TRBV5-5	-	TRBJ1-5	-	CASSLAGYNQPQHF	TGTGCCAGCAGCTTGGCAGGGTACAATCAGCCCCAGCATTTT
TRBV2	-	TRBJ1-2	TRBD1	CASSSPGTGHAYGYTF	TGTGCCAGCAGTTCCCCCGGGACAGGGCATGCCTATGGCTACACCTTC
TRBV6-5	-	TRBJ1-3	TRBD1	CARGTGTGANTIYF	TGTGCCAGGGGGACCGGGACAGGGGCAAACACCATATATTTT
TRBV7-8	-	TRBJ2-6	-	CASSFGRSGANVLTF	TGTGCCAGCAGCTTTGGCAGATCTGGGGCCAACGTCCTGACTTTC
TRBV5-1	once	TRBJ2-5	TRBD2	CASSSFSGSQETQYF	TGCGCCAGCAGCTCCTTTAGCGGGTCCCAAGAGACCCAGTACTTC
TRBV4-1	-	TRBJ2-7	-	CASSQEAGNPYEQYF	TGCGCCAGCAGCCAAGAGGCAGGGAACCCCTACGAGCAGTACTTC
TRBV6-5	-	TRBJ1-5	-	CASSYSARGNQPQHF	TGTGCCAGCAGTTACTCAGCCAGGGGCAATCAGCCCCAGCATTTT
TRBV2	-	TRBJ2-1	-	CASSEDSPEQFF	TGTGCCAGCAGTGAGGACTCGCCTGAGCAGTTCTTC
TRBV6-1	-	TRBJ2-3	TRBD2	CASSETGTSGILDTQYF	TGTGCCAGCAGTGAAACCGGGACTAGCGGGATTCTGGATACGCAGTATTTT
TRBV15	-	TRBJ2-5	-	CATSRDRDSYDIKETQYF	TGTGCCACCAGCAGAGATCGAGACTCATACGATATTAAAGAGACCCAGTACTTC
TRBV6-5	-	TRBJ2-7	TRBD1	CASSPTDRDYEQYF	TGTGCCAGCAGTCCCACCGACAGGGACTACGAGCAGTACTTC
TRBV30	-	TRBJ2-4	-	CAWSDQRPNIQYF	TGTGCCTGGAGCGACCAGCGACCTAACATTCAGTACTTC
TRBV3-1/TRBV3-2	-	TRBJ2-2	TRBD2	CASSQVAGVWTGELFF	TGTGCCAGCAGCCAAGTAGCGGGAGTGTGGACCGGGGAGCTGTTTTTT
TRBV2	-	TRBJ1-2	-	CASSVGGVPTF	TGTGCCAGCAGTGTCGGGGGGGTTCCAACCTTC
TRBV19	once	TRBJ2-1	-	CASSIGTKRGSEQFF	TGTGCCAGTAGTATAGGGACCAAAAGGGGAAGTGAGCAGTTCTTC
TRBV20-1	-	TRBJ1-2	-	CSASNRAGYTF	TGCAGTGCTTCCAACAGGGCTGGCTACACCTTC